This TCR beta chain was found in a study of response to subunit inactivated influenza vaccine. Study conclusions and caveats: Authors proposed each seasonal influenza vaccination draws in few new T cells.

This clonotype showed up many times. Its cognate antigen is unknown. Germline V gene data show CDR1 as SGHRS and CDR2 as YFSETQ. V lost 4 bases and J lost 7; bases outside the gene matches: 11. The CDR3 runs to 14 residues. TCRdb re-derived calls from the RT-PCR reads in MiXCR, one entry per CDR3 protein. This sample has around 580,000 distinct CDR3 sequences; approximately 10% occur once, and the top ten carry 10%. Sequences were derived from PBMCs from blood, sampled on the day of vaccination. This clonotype was obtained from a man over 45 who received an inactivated influenza vaccine. This chain joins TRBV5-1 and TRBJ2-7; 7 nucleotides agree with TRBD2. The chain's CDR3 is CASSLAAGVFEQYF. The CDR3 DNA sequence: TGCGCCAGCAGCCTGGCCGCGGGGGTCTTTGAGCAGTACTTC.